A selection of T cell receptor beta chains follows, all from one sample in a study of technical replicates of blood from several donors. Using immunoSEQ multiplex PCR, the repertoire was profiled, and TCRdb retains in-frame clones only, with some absent. Of some 30,000 clones listed, more than 90% are singletons. Sequenced sample: PBMCs. All receptors come from a human donor in good health. Some clones in this sample may be carry-over from other donors' samples. The CDR3 runs from the conserved cysteine through the conserved F or W. Each record gives: J gene, V gene, clone size, D gene, CDR3 DNA, CDR3 protein. The D gene is left open where the match is weak. For some rows the clone size is stated as once, few or many, or as a class when expanded; others skip it.

>TRBJ2-7|TRBV15|-|TRBD2
TGTGCCACCAGCAGAGATTCTGGCGGGGGGAACTACGAGCAGTACTTC
CATSRDSGGGNYEQYF
>TRBJ1-1|TRBV2|-|-
TGTGCCAGCAGTGAAGCAGGAATGGGGCTGGGTCTAGCTTTCTTT
CASSEAGMGLGLAFF
>TRBJ1-5|TRBV5-6|-|-
TGTGCCAGCAGCTTGGGCCAGGGAAGCAATCAGCCCCAGCATTTT
CASSLGQGSNQPQHF
>TRBJ1-4|TRBV18|once|TRBD1
TGTGCCAGCTCACCGGTAGACAGGGGGAATGAAAAACTGTTTTTT
CASSPVDRGNEKLFF
>TRBJ1-1|TRBV4-1|-|-
TGCGCCAGCAGCCAAGATTTCCCCTTTTACACTGAAGCTTTCTTT
CASSQDFPFYTEAFF
>TRBJ2-7|TRBV6-5|-|-
TGTGCCAGCAGTTACTCTGGGGCGAGCGAGCAGTACTTC
CASSYSGASEQYF
>TRBJ2-2|TRBV4-3|-|TRBD2
TGCGCCAGCAGCCAAGATCAGCTAGCGGGGGGGCTTAGGGAGCTGTTTTTT
CASSQDQLAGGLRELFF
>TRBJ2-1|TRBV4-1|once|-
TGCGCCAGCAGCCAAGACTACCCGTCCTACAATGAGCAGTTCTTC
CASSQDYPSYNEQFF
>TRBJ2-7|TRBV5-1|-|TRBD2
TGCGCCAGCAGCGAAACTAGCGGGGGAATTTCCTACGAGCAGTACTTC
CASSETSGGISYEQYF
>TRBJ2-1|TRBV19|-|TRBD1
TGTGCCAGTAGTTATGACAGGGGTGGGGACTACAATGAGCAGTTCTTC
CASSYDRGGDYNEQFF